This T cell receptor beta chain came from a study of blood T cell repertoires in COVID-19. Sequencing was performed with immunoSEQ multiplex PCR; in TCRdb, only in-frame clones are kept and a portion is missing. The table includes around 300,000 clones, around 90% detected once. The CDR3 runs to 14 residues. Deletions cut 8 bases from V and 6 bases from J, with 14 bases between. Germline CDR1 MNHEY, CDR2 SVGAGI. The material sequenced was peripheral blood. The chain employs TRBV6-5 and TRBJ1-6; D ambiguous. The clonotype comes from a woman aged 40 to 50 with acute or convalescent COVID-19. The CDR3 protein is CASGRQTLNSPLHF. The CDR3 DNA reads TGTGCCAGCGGTCGTCAGACACTTAATTCACCCCTCCACTTT.